The source of this T cell receptor (beta chain) is a study of regulatory T cells in long-lasting Graves disease. This clonotype came up many times. The antigen is undetermined. The CDR3 sequence is 11 residues long. The V gene lost 9 bases and the J gene lost 3 bases, with 8 bases spanning the gap. Regarding the study as a whole: New patients shared fewer public clonotypes (around 970) than persistent patients did (roughly 2,500). There was favoring of TRBV28, TRBJ1-2 and TRBJ2-5 in persistent disease.

According to the study, TCR beta libraries were built with iRepertoire HTBI primers and CDR3-region Arm-PCR. MiXCR, run by TCRdb on the multiplex PCR reads, gives a single entry per CDR3 protein. The table includes about 460,000 distinct CDR3 sequences, approximately 22% detected once. As to time point: persistent/refractory GD, antithyroid drugs over 5 years with positive TRAb. Researchers made the TCR library from RNA that was extracted from PBMCs. Each of the patients was recruited from an endocrinology department situated in Xi'an, China. The sequencing here drew on peripheral blood mononuclear cells (PBMCs), taken when the disease was refractory, from a patient treated with antithyroid drugs. The receptor was isolated from a female donor with Graves disease. V usage is TRBV12-3 or TRBV12-4 and J usage is TRBJ1-1, with D possibly matching TRBD1 (5 bases). The CDR3 sequence is CASRGDTEAFF. In nucleotides, the CDR3 is TGTGCCAGTAGGGGAGACACTGAAGCTTTCTTT.